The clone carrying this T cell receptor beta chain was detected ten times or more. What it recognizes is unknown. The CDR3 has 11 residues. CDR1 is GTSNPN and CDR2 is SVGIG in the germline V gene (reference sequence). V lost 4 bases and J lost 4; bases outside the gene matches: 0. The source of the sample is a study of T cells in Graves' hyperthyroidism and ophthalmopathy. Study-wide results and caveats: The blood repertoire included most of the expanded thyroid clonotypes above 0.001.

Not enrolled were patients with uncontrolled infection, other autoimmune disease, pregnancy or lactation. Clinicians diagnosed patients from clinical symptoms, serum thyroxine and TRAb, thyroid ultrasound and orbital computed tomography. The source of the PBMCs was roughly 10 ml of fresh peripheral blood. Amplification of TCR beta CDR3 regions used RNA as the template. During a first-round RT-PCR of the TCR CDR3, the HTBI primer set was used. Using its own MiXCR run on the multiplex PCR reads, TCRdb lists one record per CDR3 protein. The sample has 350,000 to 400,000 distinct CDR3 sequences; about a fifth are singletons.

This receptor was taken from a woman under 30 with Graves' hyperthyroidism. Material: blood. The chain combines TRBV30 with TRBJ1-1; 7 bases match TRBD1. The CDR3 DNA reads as TGTGCCTGGAACAGGGGCACTGAAGCTTTCTTT. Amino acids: CAWNRGTEAFF.